This T cell receptor (beta chain) originates from a study of tumor and adjacent non-tumor tissue in lung cancer. Looking at the study overall: There were roughly 11 adenocarcinoma, a couple of squamous cell carcinoma and 1 small cell lung cancer cases. About 4.17 million productive TCRbeta reads were obtained per sample on average.

Three rounds of nested PCR, following a modified ARM-PCR protocol, produced the TCRbeta library. In TCRdb, the multiplex PCR reads were re-called with MiXCR into one record per CDR3 protein. The table has about 93,000 distinct CDR3 sequences, about 72% seen once. The CDR3 spans 15 residues. Germline V lookup: CDR1 SNHLY, CDR2 FYNNEI. Worth noting for this clonotype: Its target is unknown. Relative to the germline gene, one junction end is altered; a read error may explain this.

This sample's RNA came from whole unsorted tissue. Chemotherapy-naive patients with new lung cancer underwent thoracic surgery in China, August–late 2014. Study-wide points: Shorter survival was associated with higher TCR diversity in tumors.

The receptor comes from a man in his 60s with non-small cell lung cancer. The material sequenced was lung tumor tissue. The chain is built from TRBV2 and TRBJ2-3, with 7 positions matching TRBD1. Written as DNA, the CDR3 is TGTGCCAGCAGTGAACTAGAGTCAGGGACAGATACGCGGTATTTT. This sequence encodes CASSELESGTDTRYF.